The rows below give T cell receptor beta chains drawn from one sample of a study of cytomegalovirus exposure and HLA in healthy donors. The repertoire was sequenced with immunoSEQ multiplex PCR; TCRdb's copy has only in-frame clones and lacks some. Of roughly 100,000 clones in the sample, roughly 75% were seen once. The sample consisted of PBMCs. These receptors all stem from a man in his forties in good health and CMV-seronegative. CDR3s include the opening cysteine and the closing phenylalanine or tryptophan. The D gene is left open where the match is weak. Clone size is not always given. Where it is, it says once, few, many or a class for expanded clones.

v_gene: TRBV15; abundance: NA; j_gene: TRBJ1-2; d_gene: TRBD1; CDR3nt: TGTGCCACCAGCAGATCCGTAGAAGGGACAGGGCATGGCTACACCTTC; CDR3aa: CATSRSVEGTGHGYTF
v_gene: TRBV29-1; abundance: NA; j_gene: TRBJ1-1; d_gene: NA; CDR3nt: TGCAGCGCTAGGGGGGGTACTGAAGCTTTCTTT; CDR3aa: CSARGGTEAFF
v_gene: TRBV7-2; abundance: NA; j_gene: TRBJ1-2; d_gene: NA; CDR3nt: TGTGCCAGCAGCTTAGAGGGGCAGGGTTGGGGTGGCTACACCTTC; CDR3aa: CASSLEGQGWGGYTF
v_gene: TRBV4-2; abundance: NA; j_gene: TRBJ2-3; d_gene: NA; CDR3nt: TGTGCCAGCAGCCACGGGGGCGGGGGCCTTTCTGCTACAGATACGCAGTATTTT; CDR3aa: CASSHGGGGLSATDTQYF
v_gene: TRBV6-6; abundance: few; j_gene: TRBJ1-6; d_gene: NA; CDR3nt: TGTGCCAGCAGTTACGAGAGTTCCTATAATTCACCCCTCCACTTT; CDR3aa: CASSYESSYNSPLHF
v_gene: TRBV23-1; abundance: NA; j_gene: TRBJ1-2; d_gene: TRBD1; CDR3nt: TGCGCCAGCAGTTCCCAGGACAGGGTCCCTAGATATGGCTACACCTTC; CDR3aa: CASSSQDRVPRYGYTF
v_gene: TRBV7-8; abundance: NA; j_gene: TRBJ2-1; d_gene: TRBD2; CDR3nt: TGTGCCAGCAGCTCCTCGCGACTAGCGGGGGCGTTCAATGAGCAGTTCTTC; CDR3aa: CASSSSRLAGAFNEQFF
v_gene: TRBV2; abundance: NA; j_gene: TRBJ1-3; d_gene: NA; CDR3nt: TGTGCCAGCAGTGTAGGGGGAGCTGGAAACACCATATATTTT; CDR3aa: CASSVGGAGNTIYF
v_gene: TRBV5-1; abundance: NA; j_gene: TRBJ1-1; d_gene: NA; CDR3nt: TGCGCCAGCAGCTTGGGGGGCGGCCGAGGCACTGAAGCTTTCTTT; CDR3aa: CASSLGGGRGTEAFF
v_gene: TRBV9; abundance: NA; j_gene: TRBJ1-3; d_gene: NA; CDR3nt: TGTGCCAGCAGCGTAGCGGGAACTGGAAACACCATATATTTT; CDR3aa: CASSVAGTGNTIYF
v_gene: TRBV19; abundance: few; j_gene: TRBJ1-1; d_gene: NA; CDR3nt: TGTGCCAGCGGACAGTTTTTAGCTTTCTTT; CDR3aa: CASGQFLAFF
v_gene: TRBV15; abundance: NA; j_gene: TRBJ2-7; d_gene: NA; CDR3nt: TGTGCCACCAGCACCGAACCCATGGGGAGGCGGTACTTC; CDR3aa: CATSTEPMGRRYF
v_gene: TRBV5-8; abundance: NA; j_gene: TRBJ2-1; d_gene: TRBD1; CDR3nt: TGTGCCAGCAGCTACACAAGACAGGGTTACAATGAGCAGTTCTTC; CDR3aa: CASSYTRQGYNEQFF
v_gene: TRBV6-1; abundance: NA; j_gene: TRBJ2-7; d_gene: NA; CDR3nt: TGTGCCAGCAGTGAACGGGAACAAGCCTACGAGCAGTACTTC; CDR3aa: CASSEREQAYEQYF
v_gene: TRBV11-2; abundance: NA; j_gene: TRBJ1-1; d_gene: NA; CDR3nt: TGTGCCAGCAGCCCCGAGGGGGTGATGAACACTGAAGCTTTCTTT; CDR3aa: CASSPEGVMNTEAFF
v_gene: TRBV5-8; abundance: NA; j_gene: TRBJ2-7; d_gene: TRBD1; CDR3nt: TGTGCCAGCAGCTCCGGACAGGGAGCCCCCTACGAGCAGTACTTC; CDR3aa: CASSSGQGAPYEQYF
v_gene: TRBV6-6; abundance: once; j_gene: TRBJ2-1; d_gene: NA; CDR3nt: TGTGCCAGCAGTCACCCCACAAAGATCTCCTACAATGAGCAGTTCTTC; CDR3aa: CASSHPTKISYNEQFF
v_gene: TRBV10-1; abundance: NA; j_gene: TRBJ2-2; d_gene: NA; CDR3nt: TGCGCCAGCAGGGCAACGAACACCGGGGAGCTGTTTTTT; CDR3aa: CASRATNTGELFF
v_gene: TRBV5-1; abundance: NA; j_gene: TRBJ2-1; d_gene: TRBD2; CDR3nt: TGCGCCAGCAGATTGGATAGCGGGGGAGGCGATGAGCAGTTCTTC; CDR3aa: CASRLDSGGGDEQFF
v_gene: TRBV21-1; abundance: NA; j_gene: TRBJ2-1; d_gene: NA; CDR3nt: TGTGCCAGCAGCTGGGCGCCCAGGGAATACAATGAGCAGTTCTTC; CDR3aa: CASSWAPREYNEQFF
v_gene: TRBV5-4; abundance: NA; j_gene: TRBJ2-1; d_gene: TRBD1; CDR3nt: TGTGCCAGCAGCTTGGGGGACAGGGATTACAATGAGCAGTTCTTC; CDR3aa: CASSLGDRDYNEQFF
v_gene: TRBV6-5; abundance: NA; j_gene: TRBJ1-2; d_gene: NA; CDR3nt: TGTGCCAGCAGGACACCTACTGCGCACTATGGCTACACCTTC; CDR3aa: CASRTPTAHYGYTF
v_gene: TRBV11-2; abundance: NA; j_gene: TRBJ2-5; d_gene: NA; CDR3nt: TGTGCCAGCAGCTTAGAGGGCAGGATGGCACAAGAGACCCAGTACTTC; CDR3aa: CASSLEGRMAQETQYF
v_gene: TRBV6-5; abundance: NA; j_gene: TRBJ1-6; d_gene: NA; CDR3nt: TGTGCCAGCAGTTACCTGGCCAGGACTAATAATTCACCCCTCCACTTT; CDR3aa: CASSYLARTNNSPLHF
v_gene: TRBV27; abundance: NA; j_gene: TRBJ2-6; d_gene: NA; CDR3nt: TGTGCCAGCAGTTCCAAGATAGTCCTGGCTTTC; CDR3aa: CASSSKIVLAF
v_gene: TRBV7-8; abundance: NA; j_gene: TRBJ1-4; d_gene: NA; CDR3nt: TGTGCCAGCAGCCCCCAGGGGCGCTTTGAAAAACTGTTTTTT; CDR3aa: CASSPQGRFEKLFF
v_gene: TRBV18; abundance: NA; j_gene: TRBJ2-1; d_gene: TRBD1; CDR3nt: TGTGCCAGCTCACCCAGCCGGGACAGGGGGAGGAATGAGCAGTTCTTC; CDR3aa: CASSPSRDRGRNEQFF
v_gene: TRBV5-1; abundance: NA; j_gene: TRBJ1-4; d_gene: NA; CDR3nt: TGCGCCAGCAGCTTGAGCGGGCTGAACAGGGAAAAACTGTTTTTT; CDR3aa: CASSLSGLNREKLFF